One and the same sample provided the 25 T cell receptor beta chains below, sequenced in a study of beta chain features in type 1 diabetes. What was sequenced were expressed TCRB transcripts, since all of the isolated RNA had been reverse transcribed. Some clones are missing from TCRdb's copy, which holds only in-frame ones; the method was immunoSEQ multiplex PCR. Of almost 350,000 clones in the sample, around 8.5% were seen once. For these receptors, no antigen is known. Findings and limits, study-wide: All four CD4+ subsets from Type 1 diabetes patients carried moderately but significantly shorter TCRB CDR3s.

The sample was central memory CD4+ T cells from blood. These receptors all stem from a man aged 30-40 years with type 1 diabetes.

This clone was counted between two and nine times. The genes are TRBV18 and TRBJ1-2, with D unresolved. Trimming removed 1 base at V and 8 bases at J, with 14 bases between. Germline lookup yields CDR1 KGHSH and CDR2 LQKENI. This CDR3 is 14 amino acids long. CDR3 sequence: CASSPRGKTAGYTF. The CDR3, as DNA: TGTGCCAGCTCACCACGGGGAAAGACGGCGGGCTACACCTTC.

The rearrangement links TRBV6-1 to TRBJ1-2; the match to TRBD1 covers 8 bases. The CDR3 runs 13 residues. J gave up 8 bases and V 6 bases, and 8 bases lay outside the gene matches. Germline V gives CDR1 MNHNS, CDR2 SASEGT. CDR3 sequence: CASRPGQGRGYTF. In DNA, the CDR3 is TGTGCCAGCAGACCCGGACAGGGACGCGGCTACACCTTC.

This chain connects TRBV18 to TRBJ1-6, with 10 bases lining up with TRBD1. This CDR3 spans 16 amino acids. Germline CDR1 reads KGHSH; CDR2 reads LQKENI. The V and J ends lost 3 bases and 7 bases, in that order; junction bases with no gene match: 6. The CDR3 loop reads CASSPLSDRGNSPLHF. The CDR3 DNA sequence: TGTGCCAGCTCACCCCTCTCGGACAGGGGGAATTCACCCCTCCACTTT.

This sequence joins TRBV29-1 and TRBJ1-2; possible D gene TRBD1, 6 bases. Germline V gene sequence: CDR1 SQVTM, CDR2 ANQGSEA. Trimming removed 5 bases at V and 4 bases at J, with 14 bases between. The CDR3 sequence is 13 residues long. The CDR3 nucleotides read TGCAGCGTTCCATCGGGACACAGCTATGGCTACACCTTC. It translates to CSVPSGHSYGYTF.

The chain employs TRBV10-3 and TRBJ1-2; D not resolved. This CDR3 is 12 amino acids long. CDR1 is ENHRY, CDR2 SYGVKD, per germline. The germline V and J ends were trimmed by 2 bases and 6 bases, with 7 bases remaining between them. CDR3 DNA sequence: TGTGCCATCAGTGAGACGGGAGATGGCTACACCTTC. Its translation: CAISETGDGYTF.

The rearrangement uses TRBV6-6 and TRBJ2-3; a possible D gene is TRBD2 (5 bases). This CDR3 spans 14 amino acids. CDR1 is MNHNY, CDR2 SVGAGI, per germline (reference sequence). V was trimmed by 0 bases and J by 1 base, leaving 5 bases between them. In DNA form, the CDR3 reads TGTGCCAGCAGTTACTCGAGGGGCACAGATACGCAGTATTTT. This encodes CASSYSRGTDTQYF.

This clone was recorded a few times. V is TRBV28 and J is TRBJ2-1; D perhaps matches TRBD2 (7 bases). V lost 7 bases and J lost 9, with 22 bases in between. The CDR3 consists of 15 residues. The germline V gene has CDR1 MDHEN and CDR2 SYDVKM. In nucleotides, the CDR3 is TGTGCCAGCAATTTGCCGGGGGGCGGGTTCGGTGAGCAGTTCTTC. It codes for CASNLPGGGFGEQFF.

This clone showed up just a few times. The CDR3 DNA reads as TGTGCCAGCAGCGTAGATGGCCGGGCCCAGCCCCAGCATTTT. This codes for CASSVDGRAQPQHF. The chain joins TRBV9 to TRBJ1-5; no definite D call. CDR1 SGDLS and CDR2 YYNGEE come from the germline V gene. There are 14 residues in the CDR3. V lost 0 bases and J 7 bases, leaving 11 bases between the germline ends.

This rearrangement joins TRBV27 to TRBJ1-1; D remains unclear. Trimming took off 6 bases at V and 3 bases at J, with 26 bases between the two ends. Germline CDR1 MNHEY, CDR2 SMNVEV (reference sequence). The CDR3 extends over 18 amino acids. The DNA for the CDR3 is TGTGCCAGCAGCCCCCTCTTGATCCGGCGAATCTCAGACACTGAAGCTTTCTTT. This gives the protein CASSPLLIRRISDTEAFF.

On this clone: At the DNA level, this CDR3 is encoded by other sequences in the same sample as well. The rearrangement joins TRBV5-1 to TRBJ2-5, with 8 bases that match TRBD1. CDR3 length: 15 amino acids. The junction had 8 bases not matched to a gene; V was cut back by 3 bases and J by 4 bases. Per the germline V gene, CDR1 is SGHRS and CDR2 is YFSETQ. The CDR3 here is CASSSSGTGGETQYF. In nucleotides, the CDR3 is TGCGCCAGCAGCTCCTCCGGGACAGGAGGAGAGACCCAGTACTTC.

In the case of this clone: Relative to the germline gene, one junction end is altered; a read error may explain this. The gene calls are TRBV29-1 and TRBJ1-2; D is unresolved. CDR3 length equals 12 residues. Germline-derived CDR1 and CDR2 are SQVTM and ANQGSEA. The CDR3 sequence is CSVEDTNYGYTF. Here the CDR3 DNA reads TGCAGCGTCGAAGACACCAACTATGGCTACACCTTC.

The chain links TRBV6-1 to TRBJ1-6, with 10 bases matching TRBD1. Germline CDR1 is MNHNS and CDR2 is SASEGT. The length of the CDR3 is 15 residues. V dropped 4 bases and J dropped 7; count of bases not matched to a gene: 4. CDR3: CASSGRTGGNSPLHF. The CDR3 DNA follows: TGTGCCAGCAGTGGGCGGACAGGGGGGAATTCACCCCTCCACTTT.

A few counts support this clone. The chain links TRBV5-4 to TRBJ1-2; no definite D call. This CDR3 contains 13 residues. Between the trimmed V and J ends, which lost 0 bases and 3 bases, there was a span of 6 bases. The V gene's germline CDR1 is SGHNT and CDR2 YYREEE (reference sequence). This CDR3 reads CASSLEGYYGYTF. In DNA form, the CDR3 reads TGTGCCAGCAGCTTGGAGGGATACTATGGCTACACCTTC.

This clone was counted a few times. The V and J genes are TRBV29-1 and TRBJ2-2; tentatively, D is TRBD1 (5 bases). Germline V gene sequence: CDR1 SQVTM, CDR2 ANQGSEA. V lost 4 bases to trimming and J lost 3 bases, with 9 bases between them. The CDR3 spans 13 residues. The CDR3 spells CSVVQGYTGELFF. The CDR3 coding sequence is TGCAGCGTTGTCCAGGGTTACACCGGGGAGCTGTTTTTT.

This clone was picked up a small number of times. The J gene is TRBJ2-1, the V gene TRBV7-2, with TRBD2 matching over 13 bases. This CDR3 has 17 amino acids. Unmatched junction bases numbered 10, after V lost 4 bases and J lost 7 bases. Germline CDR1 reads SGHTA; CDR2 reads FQGNSA. The CDR3 nucleotides read TGTGCCAGCAGCTCCTCCGGGACTAGCGGGGTCCGGAATGAGCAGTTCTTC. Encoded protein: CASSSSGTSGVRNEQFF.

The rearrangement joins TRBV4-2 to TRBJ1-1, with 7 bases matching TRBD1. With 1 base clipped from V and 0 bases from J, the junction kept 2 bases outside the gene matches. The CDR3 covers 15 residues. Germline V gene lookup returns CDR1 LGHNA and CDR2 YNFKEQ. DNA of the CDR3: TGTGCCAGCAGCCAAGCAGGGGGATTGAACACTGAAGCTTTCTTT. Protein sequence: CASSQAGGLNTEAFF.

This clone turned up a few times. This chain uses TRBV9 with TRBJ2-6, with 11 bases matching TRBD1. The germline CDR1 and CDR2 sequences are SGDLS and YYNGEE. The ends lost 4 bases at V and 2 bases at J; junction bases unmatched: 2. This CDR3 has 16 amino acids. The CDR3 sequence: CASSPGQGAGANVLTF. CDR3 bases: TGTGCCAGCAGCCCGGGACAGGGGGCTGGGGCCAACGTCCTGACTTTC.

This clone was counted between two and nine times. This chain joins TRBV19 and TRBJ2-3; TRBD1 aligns across 9 bases. With V trimmed by 3 bases and J by 6 bases, 7 bases remained unmatched. In germline, CDR1 is LNHDA, CDR2 SQIVND (reference sequence). The CDR3 has 15 amino acids. The CDR3 is CASSIADRGSDTQYF. CDR3 in DNA: TGTGCCAGTAGTATTGCTGACAGGGGGTCCGATACGCAGTATTTT.

In the case of this clone: Germline is not matched at one junction end, which may reflect a read error. This chain links TRBV6-1 with TRBJ1-2; possible D gene TRBD1, 5 bases. CDR3 length: 15 residues. Germline CDR1 and CDR2: MNHNS and SASEGT. CDR3 in amino acids: CAISEGLRRGYGYTF. Here the CDR3 DNA reads TGTGCCATCAGTGAAGGACTCCGGAGGGGCTATGGCTACACCTTC.

This clone was seen a few times. The chain uses TRBV2 and TRBJ2-6; unclear D gene. From germline, CDR1 is SNHLY and CDR2 FYNNEI. The CDR3 is 13 amino acids. V shed 5 bases and J shed 10 bases, with 12 bases lying between them. CDR3 protein: CASSSRPLNVLTF. DNA for the CDR3: TGTGCCAGCAGTTCCCGGCCCCTGAACGTCCTGACTTTC. Full variable domain (missing parts from reference TRBV2 and TRBJ2-6): EPEVTQTPSHQVTQMGQEVILRCVPISNHLYFYWYRQILGQKVEFLVSFYNNEISEKSEIFDDQFSVERPDGSNFTLKIRSTKLEDSAMYFCASSSRPLNVLTFGAGSRLTVL.

This clone appeared a few times. The chain couples TRBV30 to TRBJ2-7; D is ambiguous. Looked up from germline, CDR1 is GTSNPN and CDR2 is SVGIG (reference sequence). CDR3 size: 13 residues. V was clipped by 3 bases and J by 6 bases, with 15 bases between them. The CDR3 DNA reads TGTGCCTGGAGACCCCGGGTGGGTGGCGAGCAGTACTTC. Protein product: CAWRPRVGGEQYF.

The CDR3 reads CASSTPGQWNYGYTF. CDR3 nucleotide sequence: TGCGCCAGCAGCACCCCGGGACAATGGAACTATGGCTACACCTTC. The genes are TRBV4-3 and TRBJ1-2, with D possibly matching TRBD1 (6 bases). The ends were cut back, 5 bases at V and 2 bases at J, with 15 bases in the middle. Germline V gives CDR1 LGHNA, CDR2 YSLEER. This CDR3 region has 15 residues.

V is TRBV6-4 and J is TRBJ2-1; 8 bases match TRBD2. This CDR3 is 16 amino acids long. J was trimmed by 4 bases and V by 0 bases; bases with no gene match: 5. From germline, CDR1 is MRHNA and CDR2 SNTAGT. CDR3 nucleotides: TGTGCCAGCAGTGACTCCTCAGCGGGGGTTTACAATGAGCAGTTCTTC. Its translation is CASSDSSAGVYNEQFF.

CDR3 coding DNA: TGCGCCAGCAGCTGGGAGGGAGGCACCGGGGAGCTGTTTTTT. This translates into CASSWEGGTGELFF. The V call is TRBV5-1, the J call TRBJ2-2, with 7 bases lining up with TRBD2. The CDR3 is made up of 14 amino acids. The germline V gene encodes CDR1 SGHRS and CDR2 YFSETQ. V trimming: 3 bases; J trimming: 4 bases; junction bases outside the gene matches: 3.

The chain is built from TRBV7-2 and TRBJ2-7; no firm D call. From germline, CDR1 is SGHTA and CDR2 FQGNSA. The CDR3 extends over 12 amino acids. V was pared by 2 bases and J by 4 bases, with 6 bases between. The CDR3 protein is CASSLSRYEQYF. Here the CDR3 DNA reads TGTGCCAGCAGCTTATCAAGGTACGAGCAGTACTTC.